Following are 27 T cell receptor beta chains from one sample sequenced in a study of cytomegalovirus exposure and HLA in healthy donors. The method was immunoSEQ multiplex PCR; TCRdb's version includes in-frame clones alone and lacks a portion of them. In the table there are about 120,000 clones, over 65% of which are singletons. The material sequenced was PBMCs. The receptor source for this set is a woman younger than 45 in good health and CMV-seronegative.

The rearrangement links TRBV6-5 to TRBJ1-2; 7 bases are shared with TRBD1. The trim removed 5 bases at V and 8 bases at J, leaving 8 bases unmatched. The CDR3 has 13 residues. Germline V gene data show CDR1 as MNHEY and CDR2 as SVGAGI. The CDR3 region is CASSPRDSGGYTF. The CDR3 DNA reads TGTGCCAGCAGTCCCCGGGACAGCGGGGGCTACACCTTC.

The V and J genes are TRBV2 and TRBJ1-2; D is ambiguous. Germline V lookup: CDR1 SNHLY, CDR2 FYNNEI. The ends were cut back, 4 bases at V and 3 bases at J, with 15 bases in the middle. The CDR3 consists of 15 residues. The CDR3 bases are TGTGCCAGCAGTGGAAGTCAGGTACTGGACTATGGCTACACCTTC. Translation: CASSGSQVLDYGYTF.

The V gene is TRBV7-2, the J gene TRBJ2-3, with 7 bases fitting TRBD1. Germline loops: CDR1 SGHTA, CDR2 FQGNSA. CDR3 length equals 15 residues. Trimming at V came to 4 bases and at J to 1 base, leaving 5 bases not matched to a gene. DNA for the CDR3: TGTGCCAGCAGCTCTCTCGGGACAGGCACAGATACGCAGTATTTT. Translating gives CASSSLGTGTDTQYF. Complete variable domain (other parts from reference TRBV7-2 and TRBJ2-3): GAGVSQSPSNKVTEKGKDVELRCDPISGHTALYWYRQSLGQGLEFLIYFQGNSAPDKSGLPSDRFSAERTGGSVSTLTIQRTQQEDSAVYLCASSSLGTGTDTQYFGPGTRLTVL.

V is TRBV6-1 and J is TRBJ1-1, with a weak D call TRBD1 (5 bases). Germline loops: CDR1 MNHNS, CDR2 SASEGT. The ends were cut back, 4 bases at V and 10 bases at J, with 16 bases in the middle. The CDR3 consists of 13 residues. CDR3 loop: CASSGQQGGRAFF. Written as DNA, the CDR3 is TGTGCCAGCAGTGGCCAGCAGGGTGGAAGAGCTTTCTTT.

J is TRBJ2-7 and V is TRBV7-8; D perhaps matches TRBD1 (6 bases). This CDR3 spans 14 amino acids. Trimming removed 3 bases at V and 0 bases at J, with 9 bases between. The V gene's germline CDR1 is SGHVS and CDR2 FQNEAQ. CDR3 coding DNA: TGTGCCAGCAGCTTTCGGGACAACTCCTACGAGCAGTACTTC. Translated: CASSFRDNSYEQYF.

The chain couples TRBV30 to TRBJ2-2; a weak D match, TRBD1 (6 bases). V lost 4 bases and J lost 1, with 13 bases in between. This CDR3 region has 15 residues. The V gene's germline CDR1 is GTSNPN and CDR2 SVGIG (reference sequence). This chain's CDR3 is CAWIPGQLNTGELFF. CDR3 nucleotides: TGTGCCTGGATTCCGGGACAACTGAACACCGGGGAGCTGTTTTTT.

The CDR3 DNA reads TGTGCCAGCAGCTTCGGGTGGGGGGGCTTTAATGAGCAGTTCTTC. It is translated as CASSFGWGGFNEQFF. The rearrangement uses TRBV5-6 and TRBJ2-1, with D possibly TRBD2 on 7 matching bases. CDR3 size: 15 residues. Looked up from germline, CDR1 is SGHDT and CDR2 is YYEEEE. The ends were cut back, 2 bases at V and 7 bases at J, with 16 bases in the middle. Full variable domain (outside the CDR3, taken from reference TRBV5-6 and TRBJ2-1): DAGVTQSPTHLIKTRGQQVTLRCSPKSGHDTVSWYQQALGQGPQFIFQYYEEEERQRGNFPDRFSGHQFPNYSSELNVNALLLGDSALYLCASSFGWGGFNEQFFGPGTRLTVL.

The chain employs TRBV15 and TRBJ2-6; unclear D gene. Germline V gene sequence: CDR1 LNHNV, CDR2 YYDKDF (reference sequence). The CDR3 length is 17 residues. Trimming cost V 1 base and J 1 base, with 11 bases left between them. CDR3 DNA: TGTGCCACCAGCAGAGTCCCAGGTGATTCTGGGGCCAACGTCCTGACTTTC. This gives the protein CATSRVPGDSGANVLTF.

This chain uses TRBV2 with TRBJ1-2, with TRBD1 identical over 8 bases. V lost 6 bases to trimming and J lost 7 bases; unmatched junction nucleotides: 13. Looked up from germline, CDR1 is SNHLY and CDR2 is FYNNEI. The CDR3 length is 15 residues. The CDR3 spells CASSAIGQGGGGYTF. CDR3 DNA sequence: TGTGCCAGCAGCGCTATAGGACAGGGAGGCGGTGGCTACACCTTC.

In regard to this clone: At one boundary the junction diverges from the germline segment, which might be a read error. The rearrangement joins TRBV2 to TRBJ2-7; possibly TRBD2 for D (5 bases). The germline V gene encodes CDR1 SNHLY and CDR2 FYNNEI. The CDR3 runs 12 residues. In DNA, the CDR3 is TGTGCCAGCAACCTAAGGGAGTACGGGCAGTACTTC. It codes for CASNLREYGQYF.

This sequence joins TRBV10-1 and TRBJ1-1; 10 bases line up with TRBD1. V lost 5 bases and J lost 10; bases outside the gene matches: 13. The CDR3 consists of 15 residues. Germline V gene lookup returns CDR1 WNHNN and CDR2 SYGVQD (reference sequence). The CDR3 bases are TGCGCCAGCAGTTCGTCCCGGGACAGGGGCGGGGGAGCTTTCTTT. It translates to CASSSSRDRGGGAFF.

The V and J genes are TRBV2 and TRBJ2-5; 8 nucleotides match TRBD2. Germline loops: CDR1 SNHLY, CDR2 FYNNEI. This CDR3 is 14 amino acids long. V lost 4 bases and J lost 5; bases outside the gene matches: 6. The CDR3 DNA sequence: TGTGCCAGCAGTGGGCGGGGGGCTTTGGAGACCCAGTACTTC. Translation gives CASSGRGALETQYF. The entire variable domain, with the rest obtained from reference TRBV2 and TRBJ2-5, is as follows: EPEVTQTPSHQVTQMGQEVILRCVPISNHLYFYWYRQILGQKVEFLVSFYNNEISEKSEIFDDQFSVERPDGSNFTLKIRSTKLEDSAMYFCASSGRGALETQYFGPGTRLLVL.

This rearrangement joins TRBV29-1 to TRBJ2-7; 7 nucleotides align to TRBD1. This CDR3 is 13 amino acids long. CDR1 and CDR2 from the germline V gene are SQVTM and ANQGSEA. The ends lost 5 bases at V and 1 base at J; junction bases unmatched: 5. Here the CDR3 DNA reads TGCAGCGTTCGGGGACAGTTATCCTACGAGCAGTACTTC. Its protein is CSVRGQLSYEQYF.

V gene TRBV5-1 combines with J gene TRBJ1-2, with D possibly matching TRBD1 (6 bases). Trimming cost V 4 bases and J 3 bases, with 22 bases left between them. Germline V gene data show CDR1 as SGHRS and CDR2 as YFSETQ. The CDR3 is 17 amino acids. Written as DNA, the CDR3 is TGCGCCAGCAGCCCGGGGGGGGCCCCTATGAGGGACTATGGCTACACCTTC. Its translation is CASSPGGAPMRDYGYTF.

The CDR3 loop reads CASSGDRGRDLNTEAFF. The CDR3 DNA follows: TGTGCCAGCAGTGGGGACAGGGGGCGGGATTTGAACACTGAAGCTTTCTTT. The chain uses TRBV6-1 and TRBJ1-1, with 12 bases identical to TRBD1. V was clipped by 4 bases and J by 0 bases; unmatched bases: 6. This CDR3 has 17 residues. CDR1 and CDR2 (germline): MNHNS, SASEGT.

The chain couples TRBV19 to TRBJ2-2; 8 bases fit TRBD2. V gave up 4 bases and J gave up 3 bases; unmatched junction bases: 7. Looked up from germline, CDR1 is LNHDA and CDR2 is SQIVND (reference sequence). The CDR3 has 16 residues. This CDR3 reads CASSTPGTRDTGELFF. CDR3 nucleotide sequence: TGTGCCAGTAGTACACCGGGGACTAGAGACACCGGGGAGCTGTTTTTT.

The rearrangement links TRBV9 to TRBJ2-1; 9 positions match TRBD2. The CDR3 totals 11 residues. Germline CDR1 SGDLS, CDR2 YYNGEE. The CDR3 spells CGGTSIHEQFF. The DNA of the CDR3 is TGTGGTGGGACTAGCATCCATGAGCAGTTCTTC.

The rearrangement joins TRBV15 to TRBJ2-6; D gene uncertain. The CDR3 loop spans 16 amino acids. Germline-derived CDR1 and CDR2 are LNHNV and YYDKDF (reference sequence). Trimming left V 3 bases short and J 0 bases short, with 9 bases between. CDR3 bases: TGTGCCACCAGCAGGGCCCGTCCCTCTGGGGCCAACGTCCTGACTTTC. As protein: CATSRARPSGANVLTF. The full variable domain, its missing parts supplied by reference TRBV15 and TRBJ2-6, is DAMVIQNPRYQVTQFGKPVTLSCSQTLNHNVMYWYQQKSSQAPKLLFHYYDKDFNNEADTPDNFQSRRPNTSFCFLDIRSPGLGDTAMYLCATSRARPSGANVLTFGAGSRLTVL.

This chain joins TRBV19 and TRBJ1-4, with D uncertain. Trimming shortened V by 3 bases and J by 7 bases, and 3 bases separated the two germline ends. The CDR3 contains 11 residues. CDR1 LNHDA and CDR2 SQIVND come from the germline V gene (reference sequence). DNA of the CDR3: TGTGCCAGTAGTATCCTTGAAAAACTGTTTTTT. This translates into CASSILEKLFF.

J is TRBJ1-2 and V is TRBV19; no clear D. The germline V gene has CDR1 LNHDA and CDR2 SQIVND (reference sequence). The CDR3 contains 13 residues. With 3 bases removed from V and 8 bases from J, the gap between germline ends came to 13 bases. As DNA, the CDR3 is TGTGCCAGTAGTATCCCCCCTGTAATGGGCTACACCTTC. Its protein product is CASSIPPVMGYTF. Drawing the rest from reference TRBV19 and TRBJ1-2, the complete variable domain is DGGITQSPKYLFRKEGQNVTLSCEQNLNHDAMYWYRQDPGQGLRLIYYSQIVNDFQKGDIAEGYSVSREKKESFPLTVTSAQKNPTAFYLCASSIPPVMGYTFGSGTRLTVV.

The chain recombines TRBV9 with TRBJ2-1, with 10 bases matching TRBD2. Trimming cost V 0 bases and J 5 bases; bases outside gene matches: 14. The CDR3 has 19 residues. Germline CDR1 SGDLS, CDR2 YYNGEE. DNA of the CDR3: TGTGCCAGCAGCGTAGCGAGGGGGGGACTAGCGACGGGCCACAATGAGCAGTTCTTC. This codes for CASSVARGGLATGHNEQFF.

The rearrangement joins TRBV5-1 to TRBJ2-1; D is undetermined. The V gene lost 4 bases and the J gene lost 0 bases, with 8 bases spanning the gap. This CDR3 spans 14 amino acids. CDR1 and CDR2 from the germline V gene are SGHRS and YFSETQ. For the CDR3, the DNA is TGCGCCAGCAGCATCCTGAGCTCCTACAATGAGCAGTTCTTC. This translates into CASSILSSYNEQFF.

This clone has only one observation. The genes are TRBV14 and TRBJ2-1; 14 nucleotides line up with TRBD2. Per germline, CDR1 SGHDN and CDR2 FVKESK. The CDR3 sequence is 16 residues long. With 4 bases clipped from V and 8 bases from J, the junction kept 7 bases outside the gene matches. The CDR3 region has the DNA TGTGCCAGCAGCCCCCTGACTAGCGGGGGGGCTTATGAGCAGTTCTTC. This encodes CASSPLTSGGAYEQFF. Looking up the rest from reference TRBV14 and TRBJ2-1 gives the full variable domain: EAGVTQFPSHSVIEKGQTVTLRCDPISGHDNLYWYRRVMGKEIKFLLHFVKESKQDESGMPNNRFLAERTGGTYSTLKVQPAELEDSGVYFCASSPLTSGGAYEQFFGPGTRLTVL.

The CDR3 sequence is CASRTGLGNSPLHF. The CDR3 DNA reads as TGCGCCAGCAGAACGGGACTAGGTAATTCACCCCTCCACTTT. The chain recombines TRBV5-1 with TRBJ1-6, with D perhaps matching TRBD1 (5 bases). The germline V gene has CDR1 SGHRS and CDR2 YFSETQ. The CDR3 sequence is 14 residues long. Trimming removed 5 bases from V and 6 bases from J, with 12 bases in between.

This clone has a single count. J is TRBJ1-1 and V is TRBV5-1; TRBD1 might be the D (6 bases). The V end was cut by 6 bases, the J end by 1 base, with 10 bases between. The CDR3 runs 13 residues. Germline CDR1 is SGHRS and CDR2 is YFSETQ. CDR3 nucleotides: TGCGCCAGCATAGGACAGCCGAACACTGAAGCTTTCTTT. Protein product: CASIGQPNTEAFF. Based on the CDR3 plus reference TRBV5-1 and TRBJ1-1, the full variable domain is KAGVTQTPRYLIKTRGQQVTLSCSPISGHRSVSWYQQTPGQGLQFLFEYFSETQRNKGNFPGRFSGRQFSNSRSEMNVSTLELGDSALYLCASIGQPNTEAFFGQGTRLTVV.

J is TRBJ1-1 and V is TRBV15; TRBD1 agrees at 7 bases. CDR1 and CDR2 (germline): LNHNV, YYDKDF (reference sequence). The CDR3 covers 15 residues. V was clipped by 3 bases and J by 6 bases; unmatched bases: 10. CDR3: CATSRGTGDVPEAFF. CDR3 nucleotides: TGTGCCACCAGCAGGGGTACAGGGGATGTGCCTGAAGCTTTCTTT.

The rearrangement links TRBV30 to TRBJ1-4; 7 nucleotides match TRBD1. V was pared by 5 bases and J by 8 bases, with 8 bases of the junction left unmatched. Germline CDR1 is GTSNPN and CDR2 is SVGIG (reference sequence). This CDR3 is 13 amino acids long. CDR3 in amino acids: CAWGDSSKEKLFF. The CDR3 nucleotides are TGTGCCTGGGGGGACAGCTCAAAGGAAAAACTGTTTTTT.